Listed here are 29 T cell receptor beta chains from one sample, sequenced in a study of T cell clonotyping in hematopoietic cell transplantation. Using immunoSEQ multiplex PCR, the repertoire was profiled, and TCRdb retains in-frame clones only, with some absent. The table shows about 21,000 clones, with 75% to 90% occurring only once. Documented time point: recipient sample about 28 days before transplant, after cytoreduction. This sample comprised peripheral blood mononuclear cells, obtained before stem cell transplant. These receptors came from a man aged 18 to 35 with biphenotypic leukemia. Some clones in this sample may be carry-over from other donors' samples.

In its sample, this clone was seen once. The chain links TRBV2 to TRBJ2-5; 10 bases line up with TRBD2. J was trimmed by 4 bases and V by 7 bases; bases with no gene match: 9. In germline, CDR1 is SNHLY, CDR2 FYNNEI. There are 15 residues in the CDR3. Written as DNA, the CDR3 is TGTGCCAGCATGGGGGCTAGCGGGAGCGGAGAGACCCAGTACTTC. The encoded protein is CASMGASGSGETQYF.

The J gene is TRBJ1-1, the V gene TRBV7-9; tentative D call: TRBD1 (5 bases). V lost 5 bases and J lost 3, with 19 bases in between. Germline V CDR1 and CDR2: SEHNR, FQNEAQ (reference sequence). CDR3 length equals 16 residues. The CDR3 sequence: CASSPRAGSGYTEAFF. In DNA form, the CDR3 reads TGTGCCAGCAGCCCGAGGGCAGGGTCGGGGTACACTGAAGCTTTCTTT.

V is TRBV19 and J is TRBJ1-2; D remains unclear. This CDR3 contains 14 residues. V gave up 3 bases and J gave up 1 base, with 9 bases separating them. The germline CDR1 and CDR2 sequences are LNHDA and SQIVND (reference sequence). CDR3 region: CASSIHQVNYGYTF. The CDR3, as DNA: TGTGCCAGTAGTATTCATCAGGTTAACTATGGCTACACCTTC.

The chain links TRBV4-3 to TRBJ2-7, with a weak D call TRBD1 (6 bases). The CDR3 is made up of 15 amino acids. CDR1 is LGHNA and CDR2 is YSLEER in the germline V gene. V was clipped by 4 bases and J by 10 bases, with 23 bases between them. CDR3 in DNA: TGCGCCAGCAGCCCATCCCAAACAGGGAATCGAGAACAGTACTTC. This translates into CASSPSQTGNREQYF.

The chain has TRBV19 and TRBJ1-4; D is uncertain. Germline V gene sequence: CDR1 LNHDA, CDR2 SQIVND (reference sequence). The V and J ends lost 6 bases and 7 bases respectively, with 6 bases between them. There are 11 residues in the CDR3. The CDR3 protein is CASSESEKLFF. The CDR3 DNA follows: TGTGCCAGTAGCGAGAGTGAAAAACTGTTTTTT.

J is TRBJ2-7 and V is TRBV6-5, with D tentatively TRBD1 or TRBD2 (5 bases each). The CDR3 sequence is 14 residues long. CDR1 MNHEY and CDR2 SVGAGI come from the germline V gene. The V end was cut by 2 bases, the J end by 3 bases, with 11 bases between. CDR3 nucleotide sequence: TGTGCCAGCAGTTACGGGACCCAATTCTACGAGCAGTACTTC. Its translation: CASSYGTQFYEQYF.

The rearrangement uses TRBV2 and TRBJ1-3; TRBD1 might be the D (5 bases). Germline V gives CDR1 SNHLY, CDR2 FYNNEI. The CDR3 is 19 amino acids. V shed 5 bases and J shed 4 bases, with 27 bases lying between them. The CDR3 sequence: CASSLQRDRFSSGGNTIYF. The CDR3 DNA reads as TGTGCCAGCAGTCTCCAGAGGGACCGCTTCTCCTCGGGGGGAAACACCATATATTTT.

The sample holds one count of this clone. One end of the junction varies from germline; a read error may be responsible. V usage is TRBV19 and J usage is TRBJ1-2, with TRBD1 as a possible D gene (6 bases). The CDR3 contains 13 residues. The V gene's germline CDR1 is LNHDA and CDR2 SQIVND (reference sequence). The CDR3 nucleotides read TGTGCCAGTAGTCTCCCCTACGGGGGGCCTGGATCGTTC. It is translated as CASSLPYGGPGSF. Supplemented by reference TRBV19 and TRBJ1-2, the full variable domain reads DGGITQSPKYLFRKEGQNVTLSCEQNLNHDAMYWYRQDPGQGLRLIYYSQIVNDFQKGDIAEGYSVSREKKESFPLTVTSAQKNPTAFYLCASSLPYGGPGSFGSGTRLTVV.

The rearrangement uses TRBV5-1 and TRBJ2-3, with 8 bases that match TRBD1. Germline CDR1 reads SGHRS; CDR2 reads YFSETQ. The ends lost 0 bases at V and 3 bases at J; junction bases unmatched: 0. The CDR3 is 14 amino acids. CDR3 amino acids: CASSLDRGTDTQYF. CDR3 nucleotide sequence: TGCGCCAGCAGCTTGGACAGGGGGACAGATACGCAGTATTTT.

The rearrangement uses TRBV28 and TRBJ1-1; D gene ambiguous. V was clipped by 6 bases and J by 1 base, with 15 bases between them. Per germline, CDR1 MDHEN and CDR2 SYDVKM. The CDR3 is 15 amino acids. The CDR3 region is CASSPVELRNTEAFF. CDR3 DNA sequence: TGTGCCAGCAGCCCCGTGGAGTTGAGGAACACTGAAGCTTTCTTT.

The V gene is TRBV7-9, the J gene TRBJ2-2; 7 bases are shared with TRBD2. The CDR3 is made up of 15 amino acids. The J segment lost 4 bases and the V segment lost 5 bases, leaving 7 bases of the junction unmatched. Germline assignment: CDR1 SEHNR and CDR2 FQNEAQ (reference sequence). In nucleotides, the CDR3 is TGTGCCAGCAGCCCGCGGGGGTTGGTCACCGGGGAGCTGTTTTTT. It is translated as CASSPRGLVTGELFF.

This sequence joins TRBV14 and TRBJ2-7; the D gene could be TRBD1 or TRBD2 (5 bases each). CDR1 and CDR2 (germline): SGHDN, FVKESK. The CDR3 contains 12 residues. V dropped 1 base and J dropped 8 bases, with 9 bases sitting between them. The chain's CDR3 is CASSQAWGKQYF. CDR3 DNA sequence: TGTGCCAGCAGCCAAGCCTGGGGGAAGCAGTACTTC.

This clone has a single count. The J gene is TRBJ2-1, the V gene TRBV7-6, with 11 bases identical to TRBD2. Germline CDR1 and CDR2: SGHVS and FNYEAQ. V lost 3 bases, J lost 8 bases, and 9 bases stayed unmatched. The CDR3 length is 16 residues. CDR3 in amino acids: CASSFTIAGGQDEQFF. The CDR3, as DNA: TGTGCCAGCAGCTTTACCATAGCGGGGGGGCAAGATGAGCAGTTCTTC.

V and J are TRBV4-1 and TRBJ2-2; TRBD1 agrees at 8 bases. The V gene end was trimmed by 3 bases and the J gene end by 5 bases; junction bases not matched to a gene: 8. Germline loops: CDR1 MGHRA, CDR2 YSYEKL. The CDR3 totals 16 residues. The CDR3, as DNA: TGCGCCAGCAGCCACAACAGGGGGGAGAGGACCGGGGAGCTGTTTTTT. Its protein product is CASSHNRGERTGELFF.

The rearrangement links TRBV11-2 to TRBJ1-1, with a weak D call TRBD1 (6 bases). From germline, CDR1 is SGHAT and CDR2 FQNNGV. The V and J ends lost 5 bases and 3 bases respectively, with 16 bases between them. The CDR3 totals 15 residues. The DNA for the CDR3 is TGTGCCAGCAGCCTCCAACCAGGGGTCCACACTGAAGCTTTCTTT. Translation gives CASSLQPGVHTEAFF.

The V call is TRBV7-9, the J call TRBJ2-7; D is unclear. In germline, CDR1 is SEHNR, CDR2 FQNEAQ (reference sequence). Between the trimmed V and J ends, which lost 2 bases and 5 bases, there was a span of 16 bases. The CDR3 consists of 15 residues. CDR3 sequence (DNA): TGTGCCAGCAGCTTATTAGTTCTCTCGGGTGACGAGCAGTACTTC. The encoded protein is CASSLLVLSGDEQYF.

The rearrangement links TRBV10-3 to TRBJ2-4, with TRBD2 matching over 8 bases. CDR1 is ENHRY, CDR2 SYGVKD, per germline. The CDR3 is made up of 16 amino acids. V was pared by 2 bases and J by 8 bases, with 11 bases of the junction left unmatched. Written as DNA, the CDR3 is TGTGCCATCAGTGAGATGCAGGGGTCCGGGGGGGACATTCAGTACTTC. Encoded protein: CAISEMQGSGGDIQYF.

This chain uses TRBV4-1 with TRBJ1-1; TRBD1 is a possible D gene (6 bases). The CDR3 length is 13 residues. The V gene lost 2 bases and the J gene lost 5 bases, with 9 bases spanning the gap. The germline gives CDR1 MGHRA, CDR2 YSYEKL. The CDR3 nucleotides read TGCGCCAGCAGCCAACAGGGGTGGACTGAAGCTTTCTTT. Translating gives CASSQQGWTEAFF.

This chain connects TRBV10-1 to TRBJ2-1; D gene uncertain. CDR1 and CDR2 (germline): WNHNN, SYGVQD (reference sequence). Between the trimmed V and J ends, which lost 3 bases and 8 bases, there was a span of 8 bases. The CDR3 length is 12 residues. CDR3 amino acids: CASSESSYEQFF. The CDR3 DNA reads TGCGCCAGCAGTGAATCCAGCTATGAGCAGTTCTTC.

This chain connects TRBV18 to TRBJ2-7; D possibly uses TRBD1 or TRBD2 (5 bases each). CDR1 is KGHSH, CDR2 LQKENI, per germline. Trimming removed 2 bases from V and 2 bases from J, with 10 bases in between. This CDR3 contains 14 residues. CDR3 bases: TGTGCCAGCTCACCAGGGACCGAGGCCTACGAGCAGTACTTC. Amino acid sequence: CASSPGTEAYEQYF.

The chain couples TRBV11-2 to TRBJ2-2; D is uncertain. Germline V gene sequence: CDR1 SGHAT, CDR2 FQNNGV. Trimming shortened V by 5 bases and J by 0 bases, and 16 bases separated the two germline ends. The CDR3 is made up of 17 amino acids. The CDR3, as DNA: TGTGCCAGCAGCCCTATCCGGCCGCCGTCGAACACCGGGGAGCTGTTTTTT. Protein: CASSPIRPPSNTGELFF.

Only one count was recorded for this clone. This chain uses TRBV9 with TRBJ2-7; no clear D gene. Between the trimmed V and J ends, which lost 1 base and 2 bases, there was a span of 10 bases. This CDR3 comprises 14 residues. Germline V CDR1 and CDR2: SGDLS, YYNGEE. DNA for the CDR3: TGTGCCAGCAGCGTAAGGTACGAGACCTACGAGCAGTACTTC. It yields the protein CASSVRYETYEQYF.

The rearrangement uses TRBV7-2 and TRBJ2-2; TRBD2 matches 9 bases. Germline V gene lookup returns CDR1 SGHTA and CDR2 FQGNSA. CDR3 length: 16 amino acids. Unmatched junction bases numbered 12, after V lost 5 bases and J lost 8 bases. The CDR3 sequence: CASSPPGLAGAGELFF. The CDR3 DNA reads TGTGCCAGCAGCCCTCCGGGACTAGCAGGGGCGGGGGAGCTGTTTTTT.

This chain uses TRBV27 with TRBJ2-1, with 7 nucleotides matching TRBD1. The CDR3 runs to 15 residues. V lost 5 bases to trimming and J lost 1 base; unmatched junction nucleotides: 5. Germline CDR1 MNHEY, CDR2 SMNVEV (reference sequence). CDR3 sequence (DNA): TGTGCCAGCAGTGCTTCGGACAGGTCCTACAATGAGCAGTTCTTC. Its translation: CASSASDRSYNEQFF.

The gene calls are TRBV29-1 and TRBJ2-1, with D possibly TRBD1 on 5 matching bases. Germline V gives CDR1 SQVTM, CDR2 ANQGSEA. Deletions cut 6 bases from V and 0 bases from J, with 6 bases between. The length of the CDR3 is 12 residues. CDR3: CSVDSSYNEQFF. The DNA for the CDR3 is TGCAGCGTCGACAGCTCCTACAATGAGCAGTTCTTC.

This clone counts as medium-sized. This rearrangement joins TRBV6-6 to TRBJ2-7; 8 positions match TRBD2. Germline trimming cut 0 bases from V and 3 bases from J; bases unmatched to any gene: 4. The CDR3 contains 15 residues. CDR1 and CDR2 from the germline V gene are MNHNY and SVGAGI (reference sequence). DNA for the CDR3: TGTGCCAGCAGTTACTCGCGAGCGGGAGACTACGAGCAGTACTTC. It is translated as CASSYSRAGDYEQYF.

This clone was recorded a few times. V gene TRBV11-2 combines with J gene TRBJ2-7; TRBD1 matches at 9 bases. The CDR3 is 14 amino acids. CDR1 is SGHAT, CDR2 FQNNGV, per germline. The J segment lost 4 bases and the V segment lost 1 base, leaving 2 bases of the junction unmatched. The CDR3 reads CASSLGTGAYEQYF. In DNA, the CDR3 is TGTGCCAGCAGCTTAGGGACAGGGGCATACGAGCAGTACTTC.

V usage is TRBV2 and J usage is TRBJ1-3, with D hard to call. Germline loops: CDR1 SNHLY, CDR2 FYNNEI. This CDR3 is 14 amino acids long. Between the trimmed V and J ends, which lost 3 bases and 1 base, there was a span of 7 bases. The CDR3 nucleotides read TGTGCCAGCAGTGACGGGGAGTCTGGAAACACCATATATTTT. Amino acid sequence: CASSDGESGNTIYF.

The chain uses TRBV14 and TRBJ1-1, with TRBD1 matching 9 bases. Germline V gives CDR1 SGHDN, CDR2 FVKESK. CDR3 length: 16 residues. The ends lost 6 bases at V and 2 bases at J; junction bases unmatched: 10. As DNA, the CDR3 is TGTGCCAGCAGTAAAAGGACAGGGGCCGCAAACACTGAAGCTTTCTTT. Amino acids: CASSKRTGAANTEAFF.